This T cell receptor beta chain emerged from a study of response to subunit inactivated influenza vaccine. TCRdb redid the calling of the RT-PCR reads with MiXCR, one entry per CDR3 protein. The profile shows 650,000 to 800,000 distinct CDR3 sequences, around 14% of them singletons. The J segment lost 3 bases and the V segment lost 4 bases, leaving 5 bases of the junction unmatched. The CDR3 is 14 residues long. Germline loops: CDR1 DFQATT, CDR2 SNEGSKA (reference sequence). General study findings and limits: After each seasonal influenza vaccination, few new T cells are recruited, the authors suggested.

This clonotype turned up a few times. Antigen unknown. The genes are TRBV20-1 and TRBJ2-1; 8 positions agree with TRBD2. This TCR came from a man aged 45-65 years who received an inactivated influenza vaccine. The sequencing here drew on PBMCs from blood, taken around 14 days before vaccination. In DNA, the CDR3 is TGCAGTGCTATCAAACGGGAGGGCTACAATGAGCAGTTCTTC. Residues: CSAIKREGYNEQFF.